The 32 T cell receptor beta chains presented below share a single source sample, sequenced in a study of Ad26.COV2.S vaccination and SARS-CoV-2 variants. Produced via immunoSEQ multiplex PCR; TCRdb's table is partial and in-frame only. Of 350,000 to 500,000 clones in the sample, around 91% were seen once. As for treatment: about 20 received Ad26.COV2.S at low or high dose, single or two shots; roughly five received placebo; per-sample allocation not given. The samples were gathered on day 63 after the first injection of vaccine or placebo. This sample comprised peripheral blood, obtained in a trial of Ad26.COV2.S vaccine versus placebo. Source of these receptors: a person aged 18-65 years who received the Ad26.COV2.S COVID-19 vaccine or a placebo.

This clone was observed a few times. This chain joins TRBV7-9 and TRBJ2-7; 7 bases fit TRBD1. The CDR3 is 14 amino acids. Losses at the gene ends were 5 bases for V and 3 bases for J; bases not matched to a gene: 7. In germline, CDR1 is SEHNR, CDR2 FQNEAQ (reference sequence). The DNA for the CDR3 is TGTGCCAGCAGCCCCAGGGACAGAAACTACGAGCAGTACTTC. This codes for CASSPRDRNYEQYF.

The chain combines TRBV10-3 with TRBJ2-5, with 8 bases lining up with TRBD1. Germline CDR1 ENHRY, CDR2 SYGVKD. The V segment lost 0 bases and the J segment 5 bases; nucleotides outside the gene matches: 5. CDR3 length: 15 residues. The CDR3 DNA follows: TGTGCCATCAGTGAGTCTACGGACAGGGAGGAGACCCAGTACTTC. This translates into CAISESTDREETQYF.

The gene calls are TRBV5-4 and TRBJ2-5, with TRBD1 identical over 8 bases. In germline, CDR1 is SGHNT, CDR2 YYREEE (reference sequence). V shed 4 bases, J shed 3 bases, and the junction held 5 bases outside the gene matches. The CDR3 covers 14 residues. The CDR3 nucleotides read TGTGCCAGCAGCCGGGGACAGGCAGAAGAGACCCAGTACTTC. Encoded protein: CASSRGQAEETQYF.

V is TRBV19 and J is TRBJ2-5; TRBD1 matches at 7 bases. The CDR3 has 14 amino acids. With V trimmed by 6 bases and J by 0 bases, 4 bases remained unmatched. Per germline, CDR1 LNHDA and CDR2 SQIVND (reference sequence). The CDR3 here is CASSGQEYQETQYF. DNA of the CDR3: TGTGCCAGTAGCGGACAGGAGTACCAAGAGACCCAGTACTTC.

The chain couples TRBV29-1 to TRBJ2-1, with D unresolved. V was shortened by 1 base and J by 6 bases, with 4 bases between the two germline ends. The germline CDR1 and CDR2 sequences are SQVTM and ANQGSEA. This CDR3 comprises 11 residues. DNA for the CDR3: TGCAGCGTTGAAGGCCCCAATGAGCAGTTCTTC. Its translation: CSVEGPNEQFF.

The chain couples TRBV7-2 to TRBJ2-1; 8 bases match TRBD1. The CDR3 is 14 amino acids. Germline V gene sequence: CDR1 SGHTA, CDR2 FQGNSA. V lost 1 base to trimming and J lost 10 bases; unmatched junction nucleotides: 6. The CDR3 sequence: CASSLEQGGREQFF. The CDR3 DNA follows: TGTGCCAGCAGCTTAGAACAGGGGGGCCGGGAGCAGTTCTTC.

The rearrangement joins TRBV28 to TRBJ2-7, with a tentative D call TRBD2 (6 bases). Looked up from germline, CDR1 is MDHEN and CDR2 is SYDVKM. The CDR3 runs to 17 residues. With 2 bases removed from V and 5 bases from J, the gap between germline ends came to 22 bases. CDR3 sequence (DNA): TGTGCCAGCAGTTTACGGGCTAGCGCCGAAAAGTACGACGAGCAGTACTTC. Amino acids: CASSLRASAEKYDEQYF.

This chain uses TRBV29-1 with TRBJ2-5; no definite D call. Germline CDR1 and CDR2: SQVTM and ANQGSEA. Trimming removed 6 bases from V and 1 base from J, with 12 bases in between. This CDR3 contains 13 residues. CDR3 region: CSVHLGSQETQYF. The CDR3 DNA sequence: TGCAGCGTACACCTGGGTTCCCAAGAGACCCAGTACTTC.

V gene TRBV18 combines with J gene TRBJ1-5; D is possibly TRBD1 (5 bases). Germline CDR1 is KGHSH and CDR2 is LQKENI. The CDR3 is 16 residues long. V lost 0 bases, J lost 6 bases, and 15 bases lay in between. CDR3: CASSPPAAGSGQPQHF. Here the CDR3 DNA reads TGTGCCAGCTCACCACCAGCAGCAGGGAGTGGTCAGCCCCAGCATTTT.

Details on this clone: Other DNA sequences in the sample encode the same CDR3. The CDR3 spells CASSPQGNYGYTF. The CDR3 DNA follows: TGTGCCAGCTCACCACAGGGGAACTATGGCTACACCTTC. The gene calls are TRBV18 and TRBJ1-2; TRBD1 might be the D (5 bases). Germline CDR1 and CDR2: KGHSH and LQKENI. With 1 base removed from V and 2 bases from J, the gap between germline ends came to 5 bases. The CDR3 contains 13 residues.

The CDR3 protein is CASGSSGYHNNEQFF. The CDR3 coding sequence is TGTGCTAGTGGATCTAGCGGGTACCACAACAATGAGCAGTTCTTC. The chain joins TRBV12-5 to TRBJ2-1, with TRBD2 matching 8 bases. CDR3 size: 15 residues. V gave up 6 bases and J gave up 5 bases; unmatched junction bases: 9. Germline V gene lookup returns CDR1 LGHNT and CDR2 FRNRAP.

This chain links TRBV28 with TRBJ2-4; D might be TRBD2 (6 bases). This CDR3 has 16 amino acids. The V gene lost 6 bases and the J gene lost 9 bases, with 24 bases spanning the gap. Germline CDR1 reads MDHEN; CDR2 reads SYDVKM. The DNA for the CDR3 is TGTGCCAGCAGCAAACCCCCTGGGACTCCGATGCCCATTCAGTACTTC. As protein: CASSKPPGTPMPIQYF.

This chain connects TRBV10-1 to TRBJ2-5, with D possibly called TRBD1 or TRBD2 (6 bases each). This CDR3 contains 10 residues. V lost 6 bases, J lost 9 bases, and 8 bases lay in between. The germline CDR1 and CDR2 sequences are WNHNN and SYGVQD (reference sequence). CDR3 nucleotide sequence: TGCGCCAGCAGAAGGGGGGCCCAGTACTTC. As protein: CASRRGAQYF.

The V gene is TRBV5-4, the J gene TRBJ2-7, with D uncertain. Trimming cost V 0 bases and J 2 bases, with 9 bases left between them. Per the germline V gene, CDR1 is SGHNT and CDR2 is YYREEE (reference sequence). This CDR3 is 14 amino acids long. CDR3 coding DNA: TGTGCCAGCAGCTTGGACTCAACAACCTACGAGCAGTACTTC. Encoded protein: CASSLDSTTYEQYF.

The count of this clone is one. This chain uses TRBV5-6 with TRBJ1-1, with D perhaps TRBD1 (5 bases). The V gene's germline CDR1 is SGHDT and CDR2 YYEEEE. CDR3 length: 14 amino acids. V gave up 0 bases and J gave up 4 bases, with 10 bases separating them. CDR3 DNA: TGTGCCAGCAGCTTGGTGGGCAGGGTCACTGAAGCTTTCTTT. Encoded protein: CASSLVGRVTEAFF.

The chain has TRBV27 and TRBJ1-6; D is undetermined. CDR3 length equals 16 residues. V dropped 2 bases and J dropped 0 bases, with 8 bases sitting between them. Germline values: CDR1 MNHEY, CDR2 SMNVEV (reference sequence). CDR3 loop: CASSLNRNSYNSPLHF. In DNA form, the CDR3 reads TGTGCCAGCAGTTTAAATCGAAACTCCTATAATTCACCCCTCCACTTT.

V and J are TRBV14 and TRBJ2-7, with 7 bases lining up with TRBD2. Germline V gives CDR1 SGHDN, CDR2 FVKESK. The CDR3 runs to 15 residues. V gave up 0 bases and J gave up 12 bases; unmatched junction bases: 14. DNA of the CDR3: TGTGCCAGCAGCCAAGATCTGGGTCGGACTAGTACTCGGTACTTC. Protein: CASSQDLGRTSTRYF.

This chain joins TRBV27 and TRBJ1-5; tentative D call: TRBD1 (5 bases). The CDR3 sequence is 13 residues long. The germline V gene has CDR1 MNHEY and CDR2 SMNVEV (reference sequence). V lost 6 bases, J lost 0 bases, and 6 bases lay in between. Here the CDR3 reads CASSRVSNQPQHF. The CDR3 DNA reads TGTGCCAGCAGCAGGGTTAGCAATCAGCCCCAGCATTTT.

CDR3 region: CASSQGATSGIYEQYF. CDR3 nucleotides: TGTGCCAGCAGCCAAGGCGCCACTAGCGGGATTTACGAGCAGTACTTC. The chain uses TRBV3-1 (or the pseudogene TRBV3-2) and TRBJ2-7, with 10 bases identical to TRBD2. V shed 1 base and J 4 bases; nucleotides not matched to a gene: 7. The CDR3 has 16 amino acids. Per germline, CDR1 LGHDT and CDR2 YNNKEL (reference sequence).

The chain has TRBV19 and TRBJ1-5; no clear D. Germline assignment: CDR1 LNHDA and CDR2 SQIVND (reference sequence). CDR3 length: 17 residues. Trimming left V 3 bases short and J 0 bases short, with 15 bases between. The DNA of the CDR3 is TGTGCCAGTAGTATTCCAGGTTTCTCAGATAGCAATCAGCCCCAGCATTTT. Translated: CASSIPGFSDSNQPQHF.

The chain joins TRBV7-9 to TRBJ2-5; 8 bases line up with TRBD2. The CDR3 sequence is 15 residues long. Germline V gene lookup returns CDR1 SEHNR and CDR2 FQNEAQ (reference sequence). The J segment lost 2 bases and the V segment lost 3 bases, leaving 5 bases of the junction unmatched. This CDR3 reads CASSFSGGGQETQYF. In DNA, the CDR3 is TGTGCCAGCAGCTTTTCGGGAGGGGGTCAAGAGACCCAGTACTTC. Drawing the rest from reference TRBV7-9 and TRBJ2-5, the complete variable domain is DTGVSQNPRHKITKRGQNVTFRCDPISEHNRLYWYRQTLGQGPEFLTYFQNEAQLEKSRLLSDRFSAERPKGSFSTLEIQRTEQGDSAMYLCASSFSGGGQETQYFGPGTRLLVL.

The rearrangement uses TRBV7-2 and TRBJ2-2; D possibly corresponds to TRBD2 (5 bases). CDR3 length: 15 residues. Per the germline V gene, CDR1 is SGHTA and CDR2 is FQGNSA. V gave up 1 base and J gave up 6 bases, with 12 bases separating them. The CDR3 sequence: CASSLDPRRSGELFF. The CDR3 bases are TGTGCCAGCAGCTTAGACCCCCGGAGGTCCGGGGAGCTGTTTTTT.

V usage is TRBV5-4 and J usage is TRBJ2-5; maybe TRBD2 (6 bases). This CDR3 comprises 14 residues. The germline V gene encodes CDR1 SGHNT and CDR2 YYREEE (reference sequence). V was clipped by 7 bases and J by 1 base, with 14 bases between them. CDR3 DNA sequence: TGTGCCAGCTCCCTACTAGCTCGCCAAGAGACCCAGTACTTC. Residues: CASSLLARQETQYF.

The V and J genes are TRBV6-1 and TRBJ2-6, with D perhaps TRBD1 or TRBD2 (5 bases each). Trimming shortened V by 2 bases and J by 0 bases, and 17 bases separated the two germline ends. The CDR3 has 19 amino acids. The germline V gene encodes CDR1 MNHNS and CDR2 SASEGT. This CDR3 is CASSEPRMGTLSGANVLTF. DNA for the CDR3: TGTGCCAGCAGTGAACCCCGAATGGGGACCCTCTCTGGGGCCAACGTCCTGACTTTC.

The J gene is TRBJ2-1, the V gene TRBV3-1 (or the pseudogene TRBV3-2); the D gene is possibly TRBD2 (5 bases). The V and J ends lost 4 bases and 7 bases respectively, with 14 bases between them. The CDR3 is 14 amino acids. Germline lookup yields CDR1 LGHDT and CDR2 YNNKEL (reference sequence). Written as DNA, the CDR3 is TGTGCCAGCAGCCCTGAGGGCCCTGGGAATGAGCAGTTCTTC. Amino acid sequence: CASSPEGPGNEQFF.

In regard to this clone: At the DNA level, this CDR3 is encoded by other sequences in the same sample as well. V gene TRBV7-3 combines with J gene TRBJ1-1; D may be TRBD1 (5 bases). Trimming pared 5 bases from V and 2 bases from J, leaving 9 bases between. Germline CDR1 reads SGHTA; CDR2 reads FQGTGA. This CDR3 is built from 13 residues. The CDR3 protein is CASSLRGNTEAFF. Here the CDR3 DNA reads TGTGCCAGCAGCCTTAGGGGCAACACTGAAGCTTTCTTT. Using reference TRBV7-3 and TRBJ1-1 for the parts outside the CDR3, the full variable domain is GAGVSQTPSNKVTEKGKYVELRCDPISGHTALYWYRQSLGQGPEFLIYFQGTGAADDSGLPNDRFFAVRPEGSVSTLKIQRTERGDSAVYLCASSLRGNTEAFFGQGTRLTVV.

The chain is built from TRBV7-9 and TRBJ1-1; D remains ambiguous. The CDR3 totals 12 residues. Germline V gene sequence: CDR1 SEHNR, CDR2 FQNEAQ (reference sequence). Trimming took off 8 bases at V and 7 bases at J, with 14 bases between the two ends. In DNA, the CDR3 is TGTGCCAGCTTACTAGGGTGGGGTGAAGCTTTCTTT. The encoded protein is CASLLGWGEAFF.

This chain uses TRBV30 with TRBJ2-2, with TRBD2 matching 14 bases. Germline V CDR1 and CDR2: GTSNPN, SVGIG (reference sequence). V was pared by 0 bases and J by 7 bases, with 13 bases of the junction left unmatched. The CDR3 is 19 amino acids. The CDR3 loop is CAWSVWEGTSGSSIGELFF. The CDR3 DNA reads TGTGCCTGGAGTGTATGGGAAGGGACTAGCGGGAGTAGTATCGGGGAGCTGTTTTTT.

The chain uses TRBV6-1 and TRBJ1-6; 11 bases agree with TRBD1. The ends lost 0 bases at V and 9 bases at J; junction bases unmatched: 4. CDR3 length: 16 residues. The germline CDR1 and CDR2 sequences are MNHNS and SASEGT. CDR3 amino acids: CASSEALGQGGSPLHF. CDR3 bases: TGTGCCAGCAGTGAAGCGTTGGGACAGGGGGGTTCACCCCTCCACTTT.

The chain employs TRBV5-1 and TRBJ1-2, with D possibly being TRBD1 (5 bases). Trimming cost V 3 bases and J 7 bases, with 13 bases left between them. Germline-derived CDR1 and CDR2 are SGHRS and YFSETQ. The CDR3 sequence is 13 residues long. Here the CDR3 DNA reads TGCGCCAGCAGCTCGGGGGGGTCTGGTGGCTACACCTTC. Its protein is CASSSGGSGGYTF.

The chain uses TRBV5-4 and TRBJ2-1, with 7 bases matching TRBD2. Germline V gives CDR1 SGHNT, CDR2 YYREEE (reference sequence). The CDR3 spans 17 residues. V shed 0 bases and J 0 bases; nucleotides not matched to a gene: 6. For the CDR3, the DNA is TGTGCCAGCAGCTTGGCCGGCCGGACTAGCTCCTACAATGAGCAGTTCTTC. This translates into CASSLAGRTSSYNEQFF.

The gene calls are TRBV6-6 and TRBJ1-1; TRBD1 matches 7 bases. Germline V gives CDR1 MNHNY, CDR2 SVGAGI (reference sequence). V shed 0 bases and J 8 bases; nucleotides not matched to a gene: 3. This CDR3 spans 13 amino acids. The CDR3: CASSYSIGGEAFF. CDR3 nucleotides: TGTGCCAGCAGTTACTCGATAGGGGGCGAAGCTTTCTTT.